The rows below give T cell receptor beta chains drawn from one sample of a study of cytomegalovirus exposure and HLA in healthy donors. The protocol was immunoSEQ multiplex PCR, while the TCRdb copy is restricted to in-frame clones and leaves out a portion. The sample consists of about 110,000 clones, more than 75% of them appearing once. Sequencing was carried out using PBMCs. The receptors derive from a man aged 35 to 55 in good health and CMV-seronegative. The conserved cysteine and the conserved F or W are not part of the CDR3 here.

>TRBJ1-5|TRBV5-4
ASSLGGGDSQPQH
>TRBJ2-3|TRBV4-2
ASSQGSSGESTDTQY
>TRBJ1-1|TRBV9
ASSVGQSMNTEAF
>TRBJ2-7|TRBV5-6
ASSQGAREQY
>TRBJ1-6|TRBV19
ASPKNRDRLSPLH
>TRBJ2-7|TRBV27
ASSRGGASRSYEQY
>TRBJ2-1|TRBV5-1
ASSLEGQYNEQF
>TRBJ1-3|TRBV7-6
ASSLAAGGSGNTIY
>TRBJ2-3|TRBV2
AGSGSSGTPSTDTQY
>TRBJ1-4|TRBV27
ASSSPGRGVEKLF
>TRBJ2-3|TRBV4-2
ASSQPYPPADTQY